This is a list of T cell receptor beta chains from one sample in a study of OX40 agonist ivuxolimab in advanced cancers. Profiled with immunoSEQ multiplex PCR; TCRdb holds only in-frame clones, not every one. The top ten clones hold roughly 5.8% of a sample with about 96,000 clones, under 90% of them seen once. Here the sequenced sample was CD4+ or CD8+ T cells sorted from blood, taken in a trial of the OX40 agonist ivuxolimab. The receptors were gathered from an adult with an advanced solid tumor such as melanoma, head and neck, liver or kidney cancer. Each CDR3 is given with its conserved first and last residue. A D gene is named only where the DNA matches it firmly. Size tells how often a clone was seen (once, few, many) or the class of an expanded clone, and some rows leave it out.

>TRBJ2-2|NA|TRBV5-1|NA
CASSLGERKSEAQRDFTGELFF
TGCGCCAGCAGCTTGGGAGAGAGGAAGTCCGAAGCCCAAAGGGACTTCACCGGGGAGCTGTTTTTT
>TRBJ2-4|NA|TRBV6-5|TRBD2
CASSQGLAGNIQYF
TGTGCCAGCAGTCAGGGACTAGCAGGGAACATTCAGTACTTC
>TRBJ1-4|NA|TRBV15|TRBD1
CATSRGDRENEKLFF
TGTGCCACCAGCAGAGGGGACAGAGAAAATGAAAAACTGTTTTTT
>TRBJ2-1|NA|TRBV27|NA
CASNRAQSSYNEQFF
TGTGCCAGCAACAGAGCCCAAAGCTCCTACAATGAGCAGTTCTTC
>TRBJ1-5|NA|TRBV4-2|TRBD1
CASSQSGTGHRNQPQHF
TGTGCCAGCAGCCAATCCGGGACAGGGCACAGGAATCAGCCCCAGCATTTT
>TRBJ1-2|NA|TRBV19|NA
CASSIYSNYGYTF
TGTGCCAGTAGTATCTACAGTAACTATGGCTACACCTTC
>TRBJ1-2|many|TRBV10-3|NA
CAISPDLYGYTF
TGTGCCATTTCTCCTGACCTCTATGGCTACACCTTC
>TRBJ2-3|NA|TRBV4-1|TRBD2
CASSQDRAGGLADTQYF
TGCGCCAGCAGCCAAGATAGGGCGGGGGGGCTGGCAGATACGCAGTATTTT
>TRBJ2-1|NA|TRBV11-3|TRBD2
CASSAGTSGSRNEQFF
TGTGCCAGCAGTGCTGGGACTAGCGGGAGTAGGAATGAGCAGTTCTTC
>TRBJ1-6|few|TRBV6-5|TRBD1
CASSYEAGTGYSPLHF
TGTGCCAGCAGTTACGAGGCCGGGACAGGGTATTCACCCCTCCACTTT
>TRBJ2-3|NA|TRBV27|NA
CASTPGARGTDTQYF
TGTGCCAGCACCCCCGGGGCGAGGGGCACAGATACGCAGTATTTT
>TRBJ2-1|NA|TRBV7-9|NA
CASSLADDNEQFF
TGTGCCAGCAGCTTAGCGGACGACAATGAGCAGTTCTTC
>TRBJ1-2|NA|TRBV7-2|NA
CASSSDVGLYGYTF
TGTGCCAGCAGCTCGGATGTGGGTCTCTATGGCTACACCTTC
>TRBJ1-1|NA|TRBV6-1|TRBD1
CASSEVGSGQGEAFF
TGTGCCAGCAGTGAAGTTGGATCTGGACAGGGGGAAGCTTTCTTT
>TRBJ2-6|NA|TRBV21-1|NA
CASSTVLVSGANVLTF
TGTGCCAGCAGCACAGTCCTCGTCTCTGGGGCCAACGTCCTGACTTTC
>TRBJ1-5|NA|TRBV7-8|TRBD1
CASSPRQGRPQHF
TGTGCCAGCAGCCCCCGACAGGGCCGGCCCCAGCATTTT
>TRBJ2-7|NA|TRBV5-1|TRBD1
CASSYPGQATYEQYF
TGCGCCAGCAGCTACCCGGGACAGGCTACCTACGAGCAGTACTTC
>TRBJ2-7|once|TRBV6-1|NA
CASTPLRGASEQYF
TGTGCCAGCACTCCCCTCCGGGGGGCTAGCGAGCAGTACTTC
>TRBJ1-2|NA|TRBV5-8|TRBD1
CASSLVRQGAGYTF
TGTGCCAGCAGCTTGGTAAGGCAGGGGGCTGGCTACACCTTC
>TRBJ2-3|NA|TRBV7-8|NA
CASSPLGRGPDTQYF
TGTGCCAGCAGCCCGTTGGGACGCGGGCCAGATACGCAGTATTTT
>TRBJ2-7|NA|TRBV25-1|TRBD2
CASSELAGGSYEQYF
TGTGCCAGCAGTGAACTAGCGGGGGGATCCTACGAGCAGTACTTC
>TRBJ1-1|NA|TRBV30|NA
CAWTGVDTEAFF
TGTGCCTGGACAGGGGTGGACACTGAAGCTTTCTTT
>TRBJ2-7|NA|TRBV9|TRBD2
CASSATGTSGSHEQYF
TGTGCCAGCAGCGCCACTGGGACTAGCGGGAGCCACGAGCAGTACTTC
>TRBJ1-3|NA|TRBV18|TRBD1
CASSPPAGGIGNTIYF
TGTGCCAGCTCACCACCGGCAGGGGGCATTGGAAACACCATATATTTT
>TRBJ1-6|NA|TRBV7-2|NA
CASSPRQAISPLHF
TGTGCCAGCAGCCCTAGACAGGCGATTTCACCCCTCCACTTT
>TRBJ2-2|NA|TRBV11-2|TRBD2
CASSPNIAGARTGELFF
TGTGCCAGCAGCCCAAATATAGCGGGGGCGCGTACCGGGGAGCTGTTTTTT
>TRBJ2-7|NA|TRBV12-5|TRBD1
CASGFPTGSSYEQYF
TGTGCTAGTGGTTTCCCGACAGGGAGTTCCTACGAGCAGTACTTC
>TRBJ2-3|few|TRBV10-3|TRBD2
CAIRPGGVADTQYF
TGTGCCATCAGGCCGGGGGGAGTAGCAGATACGCAGTATTTT
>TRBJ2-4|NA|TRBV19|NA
CASSPSWGKAIQYF
TGTGCCAGTAGTCCCTCATGGGGGAAAGCTATTCAGTACTTC
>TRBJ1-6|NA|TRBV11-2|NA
CASSLQGLGSPLHF
TGTGCCAGCAGCTTACAGGGTCTCGGATCACCCCTCCACTTT
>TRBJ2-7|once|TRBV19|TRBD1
CASSASLPGTGDYEQYF
TGTGCCAGTAGTGCCAGCCTACCCGGGACAGGGGACTACGAGCAGTACTTC
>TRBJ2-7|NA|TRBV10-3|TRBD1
CATGQGAHEQYF
TGTGCCACCGGACAGGGGGCCCACGAGCAGTACTTC
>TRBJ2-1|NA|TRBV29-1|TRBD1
CSVERYGDSNEQFF
TGCAGCGTCGAAAGGTATGGGGACAGCAATGAGCAGTTCTTC
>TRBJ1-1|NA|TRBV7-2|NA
CASSLAVGEAFF
TGTGCCAGCAGCTTAGCGGTTGGTGAAGCTTTCTTT
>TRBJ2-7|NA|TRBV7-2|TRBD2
CASSLEAPNLAGGLSEQYF
TGTGCCAGCAGCTTAGAAGCGCCTAATTTAGCGGGGGGGCTCTCCGAGCAGTACTTC
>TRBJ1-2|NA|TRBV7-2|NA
CASTHYKWAGDGYTF
TGTGCCAGCACCCATTATAAGTGGGCAGGGGATGGCTACACCTTC
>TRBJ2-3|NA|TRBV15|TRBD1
CATNDNFRQGAYTDTQYF
TGTGCCACCAATGACAACTTCAGACAGGGGGCTTATACGGATACGCAGTATTTT
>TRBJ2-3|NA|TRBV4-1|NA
CASSQEMSRPTSTDTQYF
TGCGCCAGCAGCCAAGAAATGAGTCGACCTACTAGCACAGATACGCAGTATTTT
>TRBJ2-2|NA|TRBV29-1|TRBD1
CSVRDRLNTGELFF
TGCAGCGTAAGGGACAGACTTAACACCGGGGAGCTGTTTTTT
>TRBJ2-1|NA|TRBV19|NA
CASSVKIPNEQFF
TGTGCCAGTAGTGTTAAAATTCCCAATGAGCAGTTCTTC
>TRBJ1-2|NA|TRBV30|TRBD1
CAWSVQGASGYTF
TGTGCCTGGAGTGTACAGGGGGCGTCCGGCTACACCTTC
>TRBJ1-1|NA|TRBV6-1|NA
CASKKQENTEAFF
TGTGCCAGCAAGAAGCAGGAGAACACTGAAGCTTTCTTT
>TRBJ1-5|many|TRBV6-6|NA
CASRGGRGGSNQPQHF
TGTGCCAGCAGGGGGGGAAGGGGCGGTAGCAATCAGCCCCAGCATTTT
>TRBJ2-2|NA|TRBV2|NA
CASSGWETNTGELFF
TGTGCCAGCAGTGGGTGGGAGACGAACACCGGGGAGCTGTTTTTT
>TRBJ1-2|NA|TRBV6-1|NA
CASHRASDGYTF
TGTGCCAGCCACAGGGCATCGGATGGCTACACCTTC
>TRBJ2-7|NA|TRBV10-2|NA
CASSETQGRTYEQYF
TGCGCCAGCAGTGAGACGCAGGGGCGAACCTACGAGCAGTACTTC
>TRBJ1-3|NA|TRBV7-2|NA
CASSIPPRRSGNTIYF
TGTGCCAGCAGCATCCCGCCCCGAAGGTCTGGAAACACCATATATTTT
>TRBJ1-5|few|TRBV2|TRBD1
CASRRQGDGDQPQHF
TGTGCCAGCAGGAGACAGGGGGATGGGGATCAGCCCCAGCATTTT
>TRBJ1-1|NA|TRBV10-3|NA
CAISAEGAGTEAFF
TGTGCCATCAGTGCGGAAGGGGCGGGCACTGAAGCTTTCTTT
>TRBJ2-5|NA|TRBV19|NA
CACGGTGVGETQYF
TGTGCCTGTGGAGGGACGGGAGTAGGGGAGACCCAGTACTTC
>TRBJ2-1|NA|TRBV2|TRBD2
CASSPKLAGANNEQFF
TGTGCCAGCAGTCCGAAACTAGCGGGGGCCAACAATGAGCAGTTCTTC
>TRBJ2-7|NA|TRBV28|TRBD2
CASSSRFGTSGSYEQYF
TGTGCCAGCAGTTCCAGATTCGGGACTAGCGGTTCCTACGAGCAGTACTTC
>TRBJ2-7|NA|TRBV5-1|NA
CASSAGRISYEQYF
TGCGCCAGCAGCGCGGGACGGATCTCCTACGAGCAGTACTTC
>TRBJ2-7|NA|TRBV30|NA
CAWSGAGPPYEQYF
TGTGCCTGGAGCGGGGCAGGTCCACCCTACGAGCAGTACTTC
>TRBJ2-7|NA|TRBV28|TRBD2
CASRASGGDYEQYF
TGTGCCAGCAGGGCTAGCGGGGGGGACTACGAGCAGTACTTC
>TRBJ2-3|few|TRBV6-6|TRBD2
CASSLTSGSGTDTQYF
TGTGCCAGCAGCTTGACTAGCGGGAGTGGCACAGATACGCAGTATTTT
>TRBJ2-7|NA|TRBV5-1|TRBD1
CASSLAGRGREQYF
TGCGCCAGCAGCTTGGCCGGCAGGGGGCGCGAGCAGTACTTC
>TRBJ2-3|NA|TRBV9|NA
CASSKDLPDTQYF
TGTGCCAGCAGCAAGGACTTGCCAGATACGCAGTATTTT